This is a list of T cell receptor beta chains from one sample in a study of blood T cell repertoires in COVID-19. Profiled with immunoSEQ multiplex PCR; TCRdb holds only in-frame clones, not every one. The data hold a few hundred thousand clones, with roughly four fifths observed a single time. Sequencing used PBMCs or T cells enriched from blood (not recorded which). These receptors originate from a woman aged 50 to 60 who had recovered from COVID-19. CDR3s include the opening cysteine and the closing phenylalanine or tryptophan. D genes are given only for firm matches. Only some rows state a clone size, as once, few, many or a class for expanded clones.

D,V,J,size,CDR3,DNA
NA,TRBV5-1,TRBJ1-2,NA,CASMLAKDRPTENNYGYTF,TGCGCCAGCATGTTGGCTAAGGACAGACCCACTGAGAATAACTATGGCTACACCTTC
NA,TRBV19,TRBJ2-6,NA,CASSIIRLGRSSGANVLTF,TGTGCCAGTAGTATCATCCGTTTGGGCAGGTCCTCTGGGGCCAACGTCCTGACTTTC
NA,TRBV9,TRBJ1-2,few,CASSVASGASGYTF,TGTGCCAGCAGCGTAGCTAGCGGGGCCTCAGGCTACACCTTC
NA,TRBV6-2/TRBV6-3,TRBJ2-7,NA,CASSFRQGSGYEQYF,TGTGCCAGCAGTTTCCGGCAGGGATCGGGCTACGAGCAGTACTTC
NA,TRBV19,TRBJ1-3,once,CASSIDLLGVRSSGNTIYF,TGTGCCAGTAGTATAGATCTACTCGGTGTCCGAAGCTCTGGAAACACCATATATTTT
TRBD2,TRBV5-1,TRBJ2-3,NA,CASSFTSGRGLDTQYF,TGCGCCAGCAGCTTTACTAGCGGGAGGGGTTTGGATACGCAGTATTTT
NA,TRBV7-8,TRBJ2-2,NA,CASSGQLVPGELFF,TGTGCCAGCAGCGGCCAATTGGTACCCGGGGAGCTGTTTTTT
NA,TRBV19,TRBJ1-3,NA,CASSMRISGNTIYF,TGTGCCAGTAGTATGCGGATCTCTGGAAACACCATATATTTT
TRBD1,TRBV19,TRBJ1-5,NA,CASSIGQVSYSNQPQHF,TGTGCCAGTAGTATTGGACAGGTCAGTTATAGCAATCAGCCCCAGCATTTT
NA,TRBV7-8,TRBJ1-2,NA,CASSLAGMTVVDGYTF,TGTGCCAGCAGCTTAGCTGGGATGACAGTCGTGGATGGCTACACCTTC